These T cell receptor beta chains were read from a single sample in a study of blood T cell repertoires in COVID-19. Libraries were prepared by immunoSEQ multiplex PCR; TCRdb keeps only in-frame clonotypes and omits some of them. The sample lists a few hundred thousand clones, 65% to 90% seen once, with over 3.5% in the top ten. The specimen was PBMCs or T cells enriched from blood (not recorded which). The source of these receptors is a man aged 25 to 45 who had recovered from COVID-19. Each CDR3 is given with its conserved first and last residue. Each record gives: J gene, clone size, D gene, V gene, CDR3 protein, CDR3 DNA. A D gene is named only where the DNA matches it firmly. Only part of the rows carry a size: once, few, many, or a class if the clone is expanded.

TRBJ2-7 . TRBD2 TRBV7-2 CASSFYPQGTRGTNEQYF TGTGCCAGCAGCTTTTATCCGCAGGGGACTAGGGGAACTAACGAGCAGTACTTC
TRBJ2-2 . TRBD2 TRBV5-4 CASSLAWGGTSTGELFF TGTGCCAGCAGCTTGGCATGGGGGGGAACGAGCACCGGGGAGCTGTTTTTT
TRBJ1-6 . . TRBV5-5 CASSLLIQGGINSPLHF TGTGCCAGCAGCTTGTTAATACAGGGAGGGATTAATTCACCCCTCCACTTT
TRBJ2-7 . . TRBV11-3 CASSGLAYEQYF TGTGCCAGCAGCGGACTCGCCTACGAGCAGTACTTC
TRBJ2-5 . TRBD1 TRBV2 CASSHGTGGTETQYF TGTGCCAGCAGCCACGGGACAGGGGGCACAGAGACCCAGTACTTC
TRBJ1-5 . . TRBV19 CASSFPQGNQPQHF TGTGCCAGTAGTTTCCCACAGGGCAATCAGCCCCAGCATTTT
TRBJ2-1 . . TRBV11-3 CASRARGGNEQFF TGTGCCAGCAGGGCAAGGGGCGGTAATGAGCAGTTCTTC
TRBJ1-3 . . TRBV15 CATSREGARGLGNTIYF TGTGCCACCAGCAGAGAGGGCGCCAGGGGTCTGGGAAACACCATATATTTT
TRBJ1-4 . . TRBV5-1 CASGPGGDEKLFF TGCGCCAGCGGCCCCGGGGGGGATGAAAAACTGTTTTTT
TRBJ2-3 once TRBD1 TRBV4-1 CASSHQRGQAPDTQYF TGCGCCAGCAGCCACCAGAGGGGACAGGCGCCAGATACGCAGTATTTT
TRBJ1-2 . TRBD1 TRBV5-1 CASSTLQGSYGYTF TGCGCCAGCAGCACCCTACAGGGGTCCTATGGCTACACCTTC
TRBJ2-1 once TRBD2 TRBV6-4 CASSDTGLAGGFDTLFF TGTGCCAGCAGTGACACGGGACTAGCGGGGGGCTTCGACACTCTGTTCTTC
TRBJ2-3 . TRBD2 TRBV7-8 CASSYQTSGGRDTQYF TGTGCCAGCAGCTACCAGACTAGCGGGGGTAGAGATACGCAGTATTTT
TRBJ1-2 . TRBD1 TRBV7-9 CASSFGQASYGYTF TGTGCCAGCAGTTTCGGACAGGCCTCCTATGGCTACACCTTC
TRBJ2-7 . TRBD2 TRBV28 CASSRTSGGAEQYF TGTGCCAGCAGTCGGACTAGCGGGGGTGCCGAGCAGTACTTC
TRBJ1-2 . TRBD1 TRBV30 CAWNTLRTGPSYTF TGTGCCTGGAATACTTTGCGGACAGGGCCTTCCTACACCTTC
TRBJ1-1 . TRBD1 TRBV11-2 CASSLGQGARF TGTGCCAGCAGCTTAGGGCAGGGGGCCCGCTTT
TRBJ2-3 . . TRBV18 CASSPLARATDTQYF TGTGCCAGCTCACCACTGGCCAGGGCCACAGATACGCAGTATTTT
TRBJ1-2 . . TRBV7-2 CASSLGFNREDGYTF TGTGCCAGCAGCTTAGGTTTCAACAGGGAAGATGGCTACACCTTC
TRBJ2-7 . . TRBV15 CATSGSHGTRAYEQYF TGTGCCACCAGCGGCAGTCACGGGACACGTGCCTACGAGCAGTACTTC
TRBJ2-2 . TRBD1 TRBV10-1 CASSDRGDTGELFF TGCGCCAGCAGCGACAGGGGCGACACCGGGGAGCTGTTTTTT
TRBJ1-5 . . TRBV11-2 CASSLSFGGNQPQHF TGTGCCAGCAGCTTAAGCTTCGGGGGCAATCAGCCCCAGCATTTT
TRBJ1-6 . TRBD1 TRBV5-1 CASSSATGGRYSPLHF TGCGCCAGCAGCTCAGCGACAGGGGGCAGGTATTCACCCCTCCACTTT
TRBJ1-1 . TRBD1 TRBV6-2/TRBV6-3 CASSRDSRTEAFF TGTGCCAGCAGTCGGGACAGCCGAACTGAAGCTTTCTTT
TRBJ2-1 . . TRBV5-1 CASSLGGAPNYNEQFF TGCGCCAGCAGCTTGGGCGGGGCTCCGAATTACAATGAGCAGTTCTTC
TRBJ2-3 . TRBD2 TRBV28 CASSPGLAVTDTQYF TGTGCCAGCAGCCCAGGACTAGCGGTCACAGATACGCAGTATTTT
TRBJ1-5 . TRBD1 TRBV20-1 CSASSGGGGVGNQPQHF TGCAGTGCTAGTTCAGGGGGCGGAGGAGTAGGCAATCAGCCCCAGCATTTT
TRBJ2-1 few TRBD2 TRBV7-9 CASSAESPLAGGGQFF TGTGCCAGCAGCGCGGAAAGTCCACTAGCGGGCGGGGGGCAGTTCTTC
TRBJ1-5 once . TRBV30 CAWSGTGIRQPQHF TGTGCCTGGAGCGGTACAGGGATCCGGCAGCCCCAGCATTTT
TRBJ1-6 . . TRBV3-1/TRBV3-2 CASSQGAVGGSYNSPLHF TGTGCCAGCAGCCAAGGAGCGGTAGGGGGCTCCTATAATTCACCCCTCCACTTT
TRBJ1-3 . . TRBV3-1/TRBV3-2 CASSQEGSSGNTIYF TGTGCCAGCAGCCAAGAGGGGAGCTCTGGAAACACCATATATTTT
TRBJ2-2 . . TRBV11-2 CASSLAGVSGELFF TGTGCCAGCAGCTTAGCGGGGGTTTCCGGGGAGCTGTTTTTT
TRBJ2-5 few TRBD2 TRBV4-1 CASSQARGETQYF TGCGCCAGCAGCCAGGCGCGGGGGGAGACCCAGTACTTC
TRBJ2-3 . . TRBV7-8 CASSFLVSGGSTDTQYF TGTGCCAGCAGCTTTTTGGTCAGCGGAGGAAGCACAGATACGCAGTATTTT
TRBJ1-1 . . TRBV28 CASSLTELDTEAFF TGTGCCAGCAGTCTTACGGAGCTCGACACTGAAGCTTTCTTT
TRBJ1-2 . . TRBV15 CATSYRGNYGYTF TGTGCCACCAGCTATCGAGGGAACTATGGCTACACCTTC
TRBJ1-2 . TRBD1 TRBV6-1 CASSEADRIYGYTF TGTGCCAGCAGTGAAGCGGACAGGATCTATGGCTACACCTTC
TRBJ1-6 . . TRBV28 CASSLSNSPLHF TGTGCCAGCAGTTTATCGAATTCACCCCTCCACTTT
TRBJ2-1 . TRBD1 TRBV10-2 CASGNGQGKNEQFF TGCGCCAGCGGGAACGGACAGGGGAAAAATGAGCAGTTCTTC
TRBJ1-1 . . TRBV5-1 CASSVPSLNTEAFF TGCGCCAGCAGCGTTCCGAGTTTGAACACTGAAGCTTTCTTT
TRBJ1-1 few TRBD1 TRBV5-4 CASSRDRATEAFF TGTGCCAGCAGCCGGGACAGGGCCACTGAAGCTTTCTTT
TRBJ1-2 few . TRBV28 CASGSALRDGYTF TGTGCCAGCGGGTCAGCACTGCGGGATGGCTACACCTTC
TRBJ2-1 . TRBD2 TRBV6-2/TRBV6-3 CASSYIAGEYVEQFF TGTGCCAGCAGTTACATAGCGGGAGAGTATGTTGAGCAGTTCTTC
TRBJ2-5 . . TRBV19 CASRSRASETQYF TGTGCCAGTCGGAGCAGGGCTTCCGAGACCCAGTACTTC
TRBJ1-1 . TRBD1 TRBV29-1 CSVTGGWTEAFF TGCAGCGTCACAGGGGGTTGGACTGAAGCTTTCTTT
TRBJ2-3 . . TRBV2 CASSRQAVSTDTQYF TGTGCCAGCAGTCGCCAAGCGGTTAGCACAGATACGCAGTATTTT
TRBJ1-5 . TRBD1 TRBV30 CAWSVGTGGGQPQHF TGTGCCTGGAGTGTAGGGACAGGGGGCGGTCAGCCCCAGCATTTT
TRBJ2-1 . . TRBV7-9 CASSFQGGFYNEQFF TGTGCCAGCAGCTTTCAGGGTGGTTTTTACAATGAGCAGTTCTTC
TRBJ2-3 . TRBD2 TRBV6-5 CASGGSGGPADTQYF TGTGCCAGCGGAGGTTCGGGGGGGCCTGCGGATACGCAGTATTTT
TRBJ1-2 . TRBD1 TRBV5-1 CASSPGPGQGVQRYGYTF TGCGCCAGCAGCCCTGGTCCCGGACAGGGGGTTCAGAGGTATGGCTACACCTTC